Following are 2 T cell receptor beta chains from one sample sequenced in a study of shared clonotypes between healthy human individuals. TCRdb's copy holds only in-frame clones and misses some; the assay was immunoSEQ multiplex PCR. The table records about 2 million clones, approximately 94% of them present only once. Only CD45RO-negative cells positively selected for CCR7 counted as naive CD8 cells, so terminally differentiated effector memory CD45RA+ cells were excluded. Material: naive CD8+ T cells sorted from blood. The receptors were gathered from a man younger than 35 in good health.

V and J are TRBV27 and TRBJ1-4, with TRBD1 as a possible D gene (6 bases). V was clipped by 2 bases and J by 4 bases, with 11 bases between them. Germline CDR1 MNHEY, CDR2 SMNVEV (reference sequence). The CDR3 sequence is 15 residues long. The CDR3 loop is CASSLVTGDNEKLFF. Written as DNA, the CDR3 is TGTGCCAGCAGTTTAGTGACAGGAGATAATGAAAAACTGTTTTTT.

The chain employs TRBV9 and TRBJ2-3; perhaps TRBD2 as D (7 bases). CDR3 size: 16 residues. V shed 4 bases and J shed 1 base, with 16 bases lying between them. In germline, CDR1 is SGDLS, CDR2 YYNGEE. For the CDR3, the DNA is TGTGCCAGCAGCCTAGAGGGGGGGCCGGGCACAGATACGCAGTATTTT. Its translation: CASSLEGGPGTDTQYF.